Presented here are 27 T cell receptor beta chains from one specimen sequenced in a study of human T cells and chemical hapten exposure. MiXCR was run by TCRdb on the RACE reads, yielding one entry per CDR3 protein. This sample carries approximately 97,000 distinct CDR3 sequences, around a quarter of them seen once, and the ten largest clones take around a tenth. Time point indicated: patch test 3, about 24 weeks after DPC sensitization. As to treatment: therapeutic diphenylcyclopropenone sensitization with weekly scalp DPC. This sample comprised whole blood, obtained in connection with sensitization to the hapten diphenylcyclopropenone (DPC). The receptor set was obtained from a man aged 35-49 years with alopecia areata. Some clones in this sample may be carry-over from other donors' samples.

This clonotype has a handful of counts. The V call is TRBV6-2 or TRBV6-3, the J call TRBJ2-1; 7 bases match TRBD1. CDR1 MNHEY and CDR2 SVGEGT come from the germline V gene. The ends lost 6 bases at V and 11 bases at J; junction bases unmatched: 10. The CDR3 extends over 13 amino acids. This chain's CDR3 is CASSRGTDQKQFF. DNA of the CDR3: TGTGCCAGCAGCCGAGGGACAGACCAGAAGCAGTTCTTC.

This clonotype was seen a few times. The chain employs TRBV15 and TRBJ2-3; TRBD2 might be the D (6 bases). Trimming shortened V by 0 bases and J by 6 bases, and 13 bases separated the two germline ends. The CDR3 spans 15 residues. The germline V gene has CDR1 LNHNV and CDR2 YYDKDF (reference sequence). The CDR3 sequence is CATSREGGRRDTQYF. CDR3 in DNA: TGTGCCACCAGCAGAGAAGGAGGGAGAAGGGATACGCAGTATTTT.

V usage is TRBV7-3 and J usage is TRBJ1-1; a possible D gene is TRBD1 (6 bases). V was clipped by 4 bases and J by 1 base, with 19 bases between them. The CDR3 extends over 17 amino acids. Per the germline V gene, CDR1 is SGHTA and CDR2 is FQGTGA. Here the CDR3 DNA reads TGTGCCAGCAGCTCCCGGGACACGGGAAAATCGAACACTGAAGCTTTCTTT. It yields the protein CASSSRDTGKSNTEAFF.

This chain uses TRBV5-1 with TRBJ2-5; 9 bases are a match to TRBD2. The germline V gene has CDR1 SGHRS and CDR2 YFSETQ. The length of the CDR3 is 16 residues. Trimming removed 4 bases from V and 5 bases from J; junction bases left unmatched: 12. CDR3 sequence (DNA): TGCGCCAGCAGCCCCACATCCCCCGGACTAGCGGAGACCCAGTACTTC. This translates into CASSPTSPGLAETQYF.

This clonotype appeared once. V is TRBV7-9 and J is TRBJ2-2; perhaps TRBD2 as D (6 bases). Trimming cost V 5 bases and J 1 base, with 11 bases left between them. The CDR3 extends over 15 amino acids. In germline, CDR1 is SEHNR, CDR2 FQNEAQ (reference sequence). The CDR3 here is CASSIGTQNTGELFF. The DNA for the CDR3 is TGTGCCAGCAGCATCGGGACTCAGAACACCGGGGAGCTGTTTTTT.

This sequence joins TRBV7-8 and TRBJ2-3; the D is unclear. This CDR3 spans 14 amino acids. V was clipped by 8 bases and J by 4 bases, with 16 bases between them. Germline V gene lookup returns CDR1 SGHVS and CDR2 FQNEAQ. The CDR3 DNA follows: TGTGCCAGCCGGGTGGGCCAAGGAGCAGATACGCAGTATTTT. Its protein is CASRVGQGADTQYF.

The chain is built from TRBV5-1 and TRBJ2-4; 7 positions match TRBD1. Germline V gene sequence: CDR1 SGHRS, CDR2 YFSETQ. V shed 0 bases and J 0 bases; nucleotides not matched to a gene: 6. The CDR3 has 17 residues. CDR3 DNA sequence: TGCGCCAGCAGCTTGGAGGGGGCGCTACTAGCCAAAAACATTCAGTACTTC. Translated, it gives CASSLEGALLAKNIQYF.

There are a few counts of this clonotype. The rearrangement uses TRBV18 and TRBJ2-1; perhaps TRBD2 as D (5 bases). The germline V gene has CDR1 KGHSH and CDR2 LQKENI. This CDR3 spans 14 amino acids. Trimming removed 0 bases at V and 2 bases at J, with 5 bases between. The CDR3 sequence is CASSPPEAYNEQFF. CDR3 nucleotides: TGTGCCAGCTCACCACCGGAGGCCTACAATGAGCAGTTCTTC.

The gene calls are TRBV27 and TRBJ2-3; D gene ambiguous. This CDR3 is built from 14 residues. Looked up from germline, CDR1 is MNHEY and CDR2 is SMNVEV (reference sequence). Trimming removed 7 bases from V and 0 bases from J, with 11 bases in between. The CDR3 is CASKQGASTDTQYF. For the CDR3, the DNA is TGTGCCAGCAAGCAAGGTGCTAGCACAGATACGCAGTATTTT.

This clonotype was counted a few times. This sequence joins TRBV6-2 or TRBV6-3 and TRBJ2-7, with D perhaps TRBD1 or TRBD2 (5 bases each). Trimming removed 10 bases from V and 0 bases from J, with 25 bases in between. CDR1 MNHEY and CDR2 SVGEGT come from the germline V gene. The CDR3 runs 17 residues. DNA for the CDR3: TGTGCCACCAGGGATAGTTTACGAGGGACGGTCTCCTACGAGCAGTACTTC. It codes for CATRDSLRGTVSYEQYF.

In its sample, this clonotype was seen a few times. The chain links TRBV6-2 or TRBV6-3 to TRBJ2-3; TRBD2 matches at 10 bases. This CDR3 has 18 amino acids. Germline values: CDR1 MNHEY, CDR2 SVGEGT. V lost 3 bases, J lost 3 bases, and 12 bases stayed unmatched. CDR3 loop: CASSYVLGVAGGTDTQYF. The CDR3 DNA reads TGTGCCAGCAGTTATGTTCTGGGAGTAGCGGGAGGAACAGATACGCAGTATTTT.

This clonotype came up a few times. V gene TRBV4-2 combines with J gene TRBJ1-5, with a possible D match to TRBD1 (5 bases). Trimming pared 0 bases from V and 5 bases from J, leaving 11 bases between. The germline V gene encodes CDR1 LGHNA and CDR2 YNFKEQ. The CDR3 runs to 15 residues. The CDR3 is CASSQEAGSDQPQHF. The CDR3 region has the DNA TGTGCCAGCAGCCAAGAGGCAGGGTCGGATCAGCCCCAGCATTTT.

This chain joins TRBV28 and TRBJ2-7; the D call may be TRBD1 or TRBD2 (5 bases each). V lost 7 bases, J lost 2 bases, and 18 bases lay in between. CDR3 length: 15 residues. From germline, CDR1 is MDHEN and CDR2 SYDVKM. CDR3 loop: CASTRGASRTYEQYF. The CDR3 bases are TGTGCCAGCACCCGTGGGGCTAGCAGGACCTACGAGCAGTACTTC.

Many counts were recorded for this clonotype. The J gene is TRBJ1-5, the V gene TRBV6-1; TRBD1 aligns across 7 bases. Trimming removed 4 bases from V and 3 bases from J; junction bases left unmatched: 6. The germline gives CDR1 MNHNS, CDR2 SASEGT. The CDR3 loop spans 15 amino acids. CDR3 in amino acids: CASSGSTGFNQPQHF. The CDR3 DNA reads TGTGCCAGCAGTGGTTCGACAGGGTTCAATCAGCCCCAGCATTTT.

Here the CDR3 reads CSAKDRSSYNEQFF. CDR3 coding DNA: TGCAGTGCCAAGGACAGGAGCTCCTACAATGAGCAGTTCTTC. V usage is TRBV20-1 and J usage is TRBJ2-1; 7 positions agree with TRBD1. This CDR3 is 14 amino acids long. CDR1 and CDR2 (germline): DFQATT, SNEGSKA (reference sequence). The trim removed 6 bases at V and 0 bases at J, leaving 5 bases unmatched.

The CDR3 bases are TGTGCCAGCAGAGACCTAGTCACAGATACGCAGTATTTT. Protein sequence: CASRDLVTDTQYF. The genes are TRBV25-1 and TRBJ2-3, with D hard to call. Trimming took off 6 bases at V and 2 bases at J, with 9 bases between the two ends. This CDR3 region has 13 residues. Per germline, CDR1 MGHDK and CDR2 SYGVNS.

This clonotype has just a few counts. J is TRBJ2-1 and V is TRBV9; 7 bases align to TRBD1. This CDR3 contains 14 residues. Trimming removed 4 bases from V and 5 bases from J; junction bases left unmatched: 6. Germline lookup yields CDR1 SGDLS and CDR2 YYNGEE. CDR3 sequence (DNA): TGTGCCAGCAGCACCCGACAGGGAAACAATGAGCAGTTCTTC. It is translated as CASSTRQGNNEQFF.

V is TRBV7-9 and J is TRBJ1-2; D call uncertain. The CDR3 totals 13 residues. V gave up 5 bases and J gave up 5 bases, with 12 bases separating them. Germline-derived CDR1 and CDR2 are SEHNR and FQNEAQ (reference sequence). The CDR3 DNA sequence: TGTGCCAGCAGCCGGTGGACCGGTTATGGCTACACCTTC. It encodes CASSRWTGYGYTF.

This clonotype was observed a few times. V is TRBV3-1 and J is TRBJ2-7, with 12 bases lining up with TRBD2. V shed 1 base and J 7 bases; nucleotides not matched to a gene: 5. Germline lookup yields CDR1 LGHDT and CDR2 YNNKEL (reference sequence). CDR3 length: 15 residues. The CDR3, as DNA: TGTGCCAGCAGCCAAGGCCTAGCGGGAGGGCGGGAGCAGTACTTC. Translating gives CASSQGLAGGREQYF.

V and J are TRBV20-1 and TRBJ2-1; D remains unclear. The CDR3 runs to 14 residues. CDR1 and CDR2 from the germline V gene are DFQATT and SNEGSKA (reference sequence). V was trimmed by 6 bases and J by 0 bases, leaving 12 bases between them. CDR3 bases: TGCAGTGCCATGCCTAGGAGCTCCTACAATGAGCAGTTCTTC. This encodes CSAMPRSSYNEQFF.

The CDR3 region has the DNA TGTGCGTCGTTAACCCTGGGTAATGAGCAGTTCTTC. This sequence encodes CASLTLGNEQFF. V gene TRBV28 combines with J gene TRBJ2-1, with no clear D. The CDR3 consists of 12 residues. The germline CDR1 and CDR2 sequences are MDHEN and SYDVKM.

This clonotype occurred a few times. This chain links TRBV28 with TRBJ2-3; 10 bases are shared with TRBD1. The CDR3 is 17 residues long. Unmatched junction bases numbered 10, after V lost 5 bases and J lost 2 bases. Per germline, CDR1 MDHEN and CDR2 SYDVKM. The CDR3 sequence is CASSATGQGPFTDTQYF. In DNA form, the CDR3 reads TGTGCCAGCAGTGCCACGGGACAGGGGCCTTTCACAGATACGCAGTATTTT. The full variable domain, completed using reference TRBV28 and TRBJ2-3, is DVKVTQSSRYLVKRTGEKVFLECVQDMDHENMFWYRQDPGLGLRLIYFSYDVKMKEKGDIPEGYSVSREKKERFSLILESASTNQTSMYLCASSATGQGPFTDTQYFGPGTRLTVL.

This clonotype was observed once. CDR3 sequence (DNA): TGTGCCAGCAGACCCACTAGCGGGAGCCCAGATACGCAGTATTTT. Its protein product is CASRPTSGSPDTQYF. J is TRBJ2-3 and V is TRBV28, with 11 nucleotides matching TRBD2. Trimming cost V 6 bases and J 4 bases; bases outside gene matches: 6. The CDR3 is made up of 15 amino acids. Germline assignment: CDR1 MDHEN and CDR2 SYDVKM. Looking up the rest from reference TRBV28 and TRBJ2-3 gives the full variable domain: DVKVTQSSRYLVKRTGEKVFLECVQDMDHENMFWYRQDPGLGLRLIYFSYDVKMKEKGDIPEGYSVSREKKERFSLILESASTNQTSMYLCASRPTSGSPDTQYFGPGTRLTVL.

The rearrangement uses TRBV28 and TRBJ1-1, with TRBD1 as a possible D gene (5 bases). Trimming took off 6 bases at V and 5 bases at J, with 19 bases between the two ends. The V gene's germline CDR1 is MDHEN and CDR2 SYDVKM. This CDR3 region has 15 residues. This CDR3 reads CASRPITGPGTEAFF. In DNA form, the CDR3 reads TGTGCCAGCAGACCCATTACGGGACCCGGTACTGAAGCTTTCTTT.

In its sample, this clonotype was seen a few times. The chain is built from TRBV3-1 and TRBJ2-7; 14 nucleotides match TRBD2. The CDR3 length is 14 residues. Trimming cost V 5 bases and J 7 bases; bases outside gene matches: 4. Germline lookup yields CDR1 LGHDT and CDR2 YNNKEL (reference sequence). The DNA for the CDR3 is TGTGCCAGCAGCGTAGGACTAGCGGGAGGTGAGCAGTACTTC. Its translation is CASSVGLAGGEQYF.

The chain links TRBV29-1 to TRBJ2-1; perhaps TRBD2 as D (5 bases). The germline V gene has CDR1 SQVTM and CDR2 ANQGSEA. The CDR3 contains 15 residues. V was pared by 7 bases and J by 7 bases, with 23 bases between. CDR3 bases: TGCAGCGCCATTAAGGCGAGCGGCCTAGGAAATGAGCAGTTCTTC. Translating it yields CSAIKASGLGNEQFF.

This clonotype was seen more than once but under ten times. V gene TRBV20-1 combines with J gene TRBJ1-1, with D hard to call. Germline values: CDR1 DFQATT, CDR2 SNEGSKA (reference sequence). Trimming shortened V by 3 bases and J by 4 bases, and 9 bases separated the two germline ends. The CDR3 covers 12 residues. The CDR3 is CSARPSGTEAFF. CDR3 bases: TGCAGTGCTAGGCCTTCCGGCACTGAAGCTTTCTTT.